This T cell receptor (beta chain) was identified in a study of cytomegalovirus exposure and HLA in healthy donors. Findings and limits, study-wide: TCR beta sequences numbering under 20,000 were associated with HLA alleles at 0.05 false discovery rate in a later analysis. Later findings reportedly placed an Asian-associated ancestry cluster below the roughly 700-donor mean for N-insertions.

These donors, healthy bone marrow donors, were studied. About this clone: Its antigen is undetermined. The junction shows a germline mismatch at one end, possibly a read error. Other nucleotide sequences in the sample specify the same CDR3.

CDR3 size: 14 residues. Germline V gene data show CDR1 as SGHKS and CDR2 as YYEKEE (reference sequence). In the PCR, 60 Vbeta and 13 Jbeta primers were used. The data were produced by immunoSEQ multiplex PCR, yet TCRdb's version contains in-frame clones alone and is incomplete. The table records more than 100,000 clones, about three quarters of them present only once. The specimen sequenced was PBMCs. This receptor was obtained from a woman between 25 and 40 years old in good health and CMV-seropositive. The chain couples TRBV5-5 to TRBJ1-1, with unresolved D. The CDR3 sequence is CASSLVIVDTEAFF. Written as DNA, the CDR3 is TGTGCCAGTAGCTTGGTAATCGTCGACACTGAAGCTTTCTTT.